What follows is one T cell receptor (beta chain) and its context. This clonotype was detected many times. It lacks a known antigen. Per-nucleotide qualities are absent, and no much larger clonotype sits a single base away. According to the germline V gene, CDR1 reads SQVTM and CDR2 reads ANQGSEA. V lost 0 bases and J lost 10 bases; the stretch between them is 16 bases long. The CDR3 contains 13 residues, cysteine and phenylalanine counted. The CDR3 DNA has 39 bases and is translated from base 1. The sample is drawn from a study of human T cells and chemical hapten exposure (dated by TCRdb to about 2021). Concerning the study at large: For sensitization, 2% DPC in acetone was applied to a 2 cm by 2 cm area of upper inner arm skin. Peripheral blood TCR repertoire changes were tracked in vivo in alopecia patients during primary and secondary sensitization to the hapten diphenylcyclopropenone (DPC). The patient cohort, mostly female, included alopecia areata with under or over 50% scalp involvement, alopecia totalis and alopecia universalis. Libraries were combined into a pool for sequencing, and differences in TCR yield between samples came mainly from small differences in library volumes within the pool. Throughout the study period of 20 to 30 weeks, patients also received therapeutic DPC doses to the scalp every week. Blood was sampled from patients pre-sensitization (week 0) and at 2, 6 and about 24 weeks after DPC sensitization. Patch testing was done on the upper back using Finn chambers containing 0.01% DPC, and results were scored after 6 days according to International Contact Dermatitis Research Group standards. Blood for TCR sequencing was provided by twenty-nine alopecia patients at one to four time points (pre-sensitization, 2, 6 and 24 weeks).

Explained via the paper, the time point label denotes: patch test 1, 2 weeks after DPC sensitization. The sample's treatment or condition label, in plain terms: therapeutic diphenylcyclopropenone sensitization with weekly scalp DPC. At every patch-test visit, the blood draw took place before the patch test was put on. Patients were eligible if aged 18 to 70, diagnosed with alopecia and judged suitable for DPC therapy, and pregnant patients were excluded. Total RNA was extracted from unfractionated whole blood that had been collected in Tempus Blood RNA tubes. The paper's findings and limits, for the study overall: Expanded TCRs formed significantly more large CDR3 similarity clusters than pre-sensitization or healthy control sets, consistent with antigen-driven responses. After repeated subsampling, the strength of the expansion versus patch-test correlation and the threshold at which it became significant changed. No change with DPC sensitization was found in the number of TCRs above 1 in 1000 frequency, and no evidence of global repertoire structure alterations was found. All patients had alopecia, a presumed autoimmune disease, so their immune response might differ from that of healthy individuals. The number of PT1 expanded TCRs positively correlated with patch test score, significant at thresholds 8, 16 and 32 but not 4.

The library came from RACE. Sequenced on a NextSeq 500. During library preparation, unique molecular identifiers were attached to individual cDNA molecules so that TCRs could be counted in a quantitative, reproducible way. From each blood RNA sample, both TCR alpha and TCR beta chains were sequenced. As for the authors' bioinformatics: The median number of TCRs per sample was approximately 93,000, ranging from 23,224 to 690,600. V, J and CDR3 annotation of the TCR reads was carried out using the Decombinator software suite. For PS versus PT1 abundance plots, all samples were subsampled to the same number of TCRs (28,000). Expanded TCRs were defined as absent before sensitization and observed at least eight times at the 2-week time point. In-frame beta chains were kept once TCRdb had trimmed the public reads at Q25 with fastp and called clones with MiXCR. Entries that share a CDR3 protein sequence are merged under the most common genes and DNA. V and J calls and clone size were set by TCRdb, not the authors. This sample lists 65,000 to 95,000 distinct CDR3 sequences; roughly 10% were detected once. Together, the top ten hold 3.5% of the sample.

Specimen: whole blood, collected in connection with sensitization to the hapten diphenylcyclopropenone (DPC). This receptor was obtained from a woman aged 55 to 70 with alopecia areata. Some clones in this sample may be carry-over from other donors' samples. The V and J genes are TRBV29-1 and TRBJ2-7; the D gene lacks a confident call. The sequenced DNA is TGCAGCGTTGAAGATGTAGGAAGGTATGGACAGTACTTC. It encodes CSVEDVGRYGQYF.